This T cell receptor beta chain derives from a study of CD8+ T cells in alopecia areata. Germline V gives CDR1 MGHRA, CDR2 YSYEKL. There are 15 residues in the CDR3. The germline V and J ends were trimmed by 0 bases and 6 bases, with 12 bases remaining between them. In this sample, this clone turned up a few times. Investigators isolated RNA and reverse transcribed it into cDNA to act as the sequencing template. Assay used: immunoSEQ multiplex PCR; TCRdb lists only in-frame clones, some missing. The table shows around 80,000 clones, with just over 50% occurring only once. The V and J genes are TRBV4-1 and TRBJ1-5; tentative D call: TRBD1 (5 bases). Sequencing used NKG2D-high CD8+ T cells sorted from blood. The source of this sequence is a human donor with alopecia areata. The CDR3 sequence: CASSQDGQGFQPQHF. The CDR3 coding sequence is TGCGCCAGCAGCCAAGATGGGCAGGGTTTTCAGCCCCAGCATTTT.